A single T cell receptor (beta chain) is shown here with its context. This sample is part of a study of shared T cell receptors in the human thymus. Sequenced by immunoSEQ multiplex PCR; TCRdb stores in-frame clones only, minus some. The data show hundreds of thousands of clones, approximately 85% seen once. Germline V gene sequence: CDR1 SGHVS, CDR2 FQNEAQ. V lost 2 bases and J 0 bases, leaving 4 bases between the germline ends. The CDR3 has 13 residues. The sample was also reused in another study, on human thymus T cells. That source adds: Thymic tissue was derived from resections collected during corrective heart surgery.

The chain uses TRBV7-8 and TRBJ1-1; D is ambiguous. This receptor was identified in a girl under three years old with a congenital heart defect. The sample was thymocytes. The CDR3 coding sequence is TGTGCCAGCAGCTTAACTGTGAACACTGAAGCTTTCTTT. It translates to CASSLTVNTEAFF.